This TCR beta chain was observed in a study of human CD8 memory T cell subsets. Making the TCR beta libraries relied on UMI-labeled 5' RACE. TCRdb re-called the 5' RACE reads and gives one entry per CDR3 protein, without DNA. Recorded for this sample: several thousand distinct CDR3 sequences. Findings and caveats of the study: Exclusively the beta chains of the T cell receptor underwent sequencing in this study. Precursor exhausted T cells shared very few clonotypes with stem-like memory T cells. Diversity in stem-like memory and precursor exhausted T cells was similarly high, unlike effector memory cells.

By negative magnetic separation, total CD8+ T cells were enriched. In regard to this clonotype: Its target is unknown.

Source material: CD8+ effector memory T cells (TEM) sorted from PBMCs. Subset meaning: effector memory CD8 T cells, CCR7- CD45RO+ CD95+. The clonotype comes from a human donor in good health.

CDR3 loop: CSAPSGSSYNEQFF. This chain connects TRBV20-1 to TRBJ2-1. From germline, CDR1 is DFQATT and CDR2 SNEGSKA (reference sequence). The CDR3 runs 14 residues.